This T cell receptor (beta chain) derives from a study of human T cells and chemical hapten exposure. Study summary: Patch tests containing 0.01% DPC, applied to the upper back, were read at 6 days.

TCRdb used MiXCR to reprocess the RACE reads, holding one entry per CDR3 protein. The sample consists of tens of thousands of distinct CDR3 sequences, about 10% of them appearing once. The sample's time point: patch test 1, 2 weeks after DPC sensitization. As to treatment: therapeutic diphenylcyclopropenone sensitization with weekly scalp DPC. Source: whole blood, taken in connection with sensitization to the hapten diphenylcyclopropenone (DPC). The TCR sequence derives from a man aged 40-49 years with alopecia areata. Some clones in this sample may be carry-over from other donors' samples.

The CDR3 protein is CATSDAGNPYEQYF. The DNA of the CDR3 is TGTGCCACCAGTGATGCAGGGAATCCCTACGAGCAGTACTTC. The rearrangement uses TRBV24-1 and TRBJ2-7, with D maybe TRBD1 (5 bases). V was shortened by 3 bases and J by 2 bases, with 10 bases between the two germline ends. The CDR3 extends over 14 amino acids. Germline CDR1 and CDR2: KGHDR and SFDVKD.